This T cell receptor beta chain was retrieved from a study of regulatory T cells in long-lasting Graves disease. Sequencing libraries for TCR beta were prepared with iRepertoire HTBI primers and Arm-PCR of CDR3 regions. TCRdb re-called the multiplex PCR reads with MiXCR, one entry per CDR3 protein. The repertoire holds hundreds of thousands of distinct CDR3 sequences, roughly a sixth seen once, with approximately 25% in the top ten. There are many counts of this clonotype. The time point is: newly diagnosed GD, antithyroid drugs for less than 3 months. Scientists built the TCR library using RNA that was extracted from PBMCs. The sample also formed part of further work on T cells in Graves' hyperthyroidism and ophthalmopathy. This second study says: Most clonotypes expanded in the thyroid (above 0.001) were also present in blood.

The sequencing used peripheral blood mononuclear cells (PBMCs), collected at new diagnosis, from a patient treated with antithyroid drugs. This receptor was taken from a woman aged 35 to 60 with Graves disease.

The CDR3 nucleotides read TGTGCCAGCAGCATTGACAGGACGTATGGCTACACCTTC. Residues: CASSIDRTYGYTF. The chain combines TRBV19 with TRBJ1-2, with D possibly TRBD1 on 6 matching bases. V was clipped by 9 bases and J by 5 bases, with 16 bases between them. The CDR3 has 13 amino acids. Germline assignment: CDR1 LNHDA and CDR2 SQIVND (reference sequence).